The next 8 T cell receptor beta chains were all read from a single sample in a study of shared clonotypes between healthy human individuals. Naive CD8 cells, CD45RO-negative and positively selected for CCR7, excluded terminally differentiated effector memory CD45RA+ cells. Produced via immunoSEQ multiplex PCR; TCRdb's table is partial and in-frame only. The sample contains 1.5 million to 2.5 million clones, approximately 94% of which appear only once. The source material was naive CD8+ T cells sorted from blood. Every receptor here comes from a man aged 18-30 years in good health.

The CDR3 loop reads CASWTGVGTGELFF. The CDR3 DNA follows: TGTGCCAGCTGGACAGGGGTCGGGACCGGGGAGCTGTTTTTT. The chain is built from TRBV5-5 and TRBJ2-2; 9 bases map to TRBD1. Germline CDR1 SGHKS, CDR2 YYEKEE (reference sequence). Trimming removed 7 bases from V and 5 bases from J; junction bases left unmatched: 6. The CDR3 runs 14 residues. Full variable domain (missing parts from reference TRBV5-5 and TRBJ2-2): DAGVTQSPTHLIKTRGQQVTLRCSPISGHKSVSWYQQVLGQGPQFIFQYYEKEERGRGNFPDRFSARQFPNYSSELNVNALLLGDSALYLCASWTGVGTGELFFGEGSRLTVL.

This clone has just one count. The V gene is TRBV28, the J gene TRBJ1-5; 7 nucleotides line up with TRBD1. After removal of 5 bases from V and 3 bases from J, the junction contained 7 bases not matched to a gene. Per germline, CDR1 MDHEN and CDR2 SYDVKM. The CDR3 consists of 15 residues. The CDR3 sequence: CASSTPTGFNQPQHF. As DNA, the CDR3 is TGTGCCAGCAGTACCCCGACAGGGTTCAATCAGCCCCAGCATTTT.

The V and J genes are TRBV10-3 and TRBJ2-3; 7 nucleotides line up with TRBD1. The germline gives CDR1 ENHRY, CDR2 SYGVKD. Trimming took 7 bases from V and 3 from J; bases not matched to a gene: 13. CDR3 length: 16 residues. The CDR3 loop reads CAITNQGEWQTDTQYF. Written as DNA, the CDR3 is TGTGCCATCACTAATCAGGGGGAATGGCAGACAGATACGCAGTATTTT.

The rearrangement uses TRBV28 and TRBJ1-1, with no clear D. This CDR3 is built from 13 residues. The germline CDR1 and CDR2 sequences are MDHEN and SYDVKM. The V end was cut by 6 bases, the J end by 6 bases, with 14 bases between. CDR3 sequence reads: CASRPAGSPEAFF. Written as DNA, the CDR3 is TGTGCCAGCAGACCGGCAGGAAGTCCTGAAGCTTTCTTT. The full variable domain, completed using reference TRBV28 and TRBJ1-1, is DVKVTQSSRYLVKRTGEKVFLECVQDMDHENMFWYRQDPGLGLRLIYFSYDVKMKEKGDIPEGYSVSREKKERFSLILESASTNQTSMYLCASRPAGSPEAFFGQGTRLTVV.

The chain links TRBV11-2 to TRBJ2-7, with TRBD2 matching 10 bases. The CDR3 runs 14 residues. V dropped 5 bases and J dropped 3; count of bases not matched to a gene: 4. Germline assignment: CDR1 SGHAT and CDR2 FQNNGV. The CDR3 here is CASSLAGEVYEQYF. The DNA of the CDR3 is TGTGCCAGCAGCCTAGCGGGAGAGGTCTACGAGCAGTACTTC.

The chain links TRBV4-1 to TRBJ1-1; D gene ambiguous. The CDR3 is 14 residues long. Trimming shortened V by 0 bases and J by 1 base, and 6 bases separated the two germline ends. CDR1 is MGHRA, CDR2 YSYEKL, per germline. The chain's CDR3 is CASSQDSGNTEAFF. In DNA form, the CDR3 reads TGCGCCAGCAGCCAAGATTCAGGGAACACTGAAGCTTTCTTT.

The gene calls are TRBV10-3 and TRBJ2-7, with D hard to call. The CDR3 spans 16 residues. With 2 bases removed from V and 1 base from J, the gap between germline ends came to 15 bases. CDR1 ENHRY and CDR2 SYGVKD come from the germline V gene. The CDR3 sequence: CAISEPDKTPSYEQYF. The CDR3 DNA reads TGTGCCATCAGTGAGCCTGACAAAACTCCTTCCTACGAGCAGTACTTC.

V and J are TRBV7-9 and TRBJ2-1; 7 bases align to TRBD1. This CDR3 spans 16 amino acids. V shed 5 bases, J shed 0 bases, and the junction held 7 bases outside the gene matches. Germline CDR1 is SEHNR and CDR2 is FQNEAQ (reference sequence). The CDR3 DNA sequence: TGTGCCAGCAGCGACAGGGAGTCCAGCTCCTACAATGAGCAGTTCTTC. Translation gives CASSDRESSSYNEQFF.